Shown below are 8 T cell receptor beta chains from a single sample sequenced in a study of T cell responses to AZD1222 COVID-19 vaccine. Clones were sequenced by immunoSEQ multiplex PCR, and TCRdb holds only the in-frame ones, with some missing. Among 60,000 to 85,000 clones listed, around 87% were seen once. Sequencing used peripheral blood, obtained 28 days after the second AZD1222 dose. These receptors all come from an adult who received the AZD1222 COVID-19 vaccine.

For the CDR3, the DNA is TGTGCCACCGCCTCCTCGAATTCACCCCTCCACTTT. As protein: CATASSNSPLHF. V and J are TRBV24-1 and TRBJ1-6, with D unresolved. The CDR3 runs 12 residues. Germline V gene data show CDR1 as KGHDR and CDR2 as SFDVKD. The ends were cut back, 9 bases at V and 7 bases at J, with 9 bases in the middle.

The CDR3 sequence is CASSHHTGYAEAFF. The CDR3 bases are TGTGCCAGCAGCCACCATACAGGGTACGCTGAAGCTTTCTTT. V usage is TRBV4-2 and J usage is TRBJ1-1, with D possibly matching TRBD1 (6 bases). This CDR3 contains 14 residues. The germline V gene encodes CDR1 LGHNA and CDR2 YNFKEQ. V was cut by 3 bases and J by 6 bases, with 14 bases left in between.

The CDR3 nucleotides are TGCGCCAGCAGCTTGTGGGGGCCACACAATGAGCAGTTCTTC. This encodes CASSLWGPHNEQFF. The rearrangement uses TRBV5-1 and TRBJ2-1; D is perhaps TRBD1 (6 bases). This CDR3 region has 14 residues. The V gene's germline CDR1 is SGHRS and CDR2 YFSETQ. The V end lost 1 base, the J end lost 5 bases, and 10 bases lay between the germline ends.

The V gene is TRBV6-5, the J gene TRBJ1-5; TRBD1 aligns across 7 bases. V lost 4 bases to trimming and J lost 0 bases; unmatched junction nucleotides: 3. CDR1 and CDR2 (germline): MNHEY, SVGAGI. The CDR3 extends over 15 amino acids. In nucleotides, the CDR3 is TGTGCCAGCAGTTCGGACAGGCTTAGCAATCAGCCCCAGCATTTT. Translation gives CASSSDRLSNQPQHF.

This clone was picked up a small number of times. V usage is TRBV18 and J usage is TRBJ1-2, with D tentatively TRBD1 (5 bases). The CDR3 is made up of 15 amino acids. Germline CDR1 reads KGHSH; CDR2 reads LQKENI. Trimming removed 2 bases from V and 6 bases from J, with 16 bases in between. The CDR3 DNA reads as TGTGCCAGCTCACCAGAAACGGCACGAGGGGATGGCTACACCTTC. It is translated as CASSPETARGDGYTF. The complete variable domain, with remaining parts taken from reference TRBV18 and TRBJ1-2, reads NAGVMQNPRHLVRRRGQEARLRCSPMKGHSHVYWYRQLPEEGLKFMVYLQKENIIDESGMPKERFSAEFPKEGPSILRIQQVVRGDSAAYFCASSPETARGDGYTFGSGTRLTVV.

The V gene is TRBV6-5, the J gene TRBJ1-6; tentative D call: TRBD1 (5 bases). With 8 bases removed from V and 7 bases from J, the gap between germline ends came to 9 bases. The V gene's germline CDR1 is MNHEY and CDR2 SVGAGI. This CDR3 is built from 12 residues. For the CDR3, the DNA is TGTGCCAGCGGGACGGACAATTCACCCCTCCACTTT. Translation gives CASGTDNSPLHF.

CDR3 loop: CATQPGSLASGYTF. As DNA, the CDR3 is TGTGCCACCCAGCCCGGGTCCCTCGCGAGTGGCTACACCTTC. The chain links TRBV10-3 to TRBJ1-2; D not resolved. CDR1 ENHRY and CDR2 SYGVKD come from the germline V gene. V was shortened by 10 bases and J by 7 bases, with 22 bases between the two germline ends. This CDR3 spans 14 amino acids.

CDR3 nucleotide sequence: TGTGCCAGCAATCTTTCGGGGGGGGCATATTCACCCCTCCACTTT. Its translation is CASNLSGGAYSPLHF. The chain carries TRBV28 and TRBJ1-6, with D maybe TRBD1 (6 bases). Germline CDR1 and CDR2: MDHEN and SYDVKM. Deletions cut 7 bases from V and 8 bases from J, with 18 bases between. The CDR3 loop spans 15 amino acids.